This entry lists 14 T cell receptor beta chains sequenced from one sample in a study of T cell responses to AZD1222 COVID-19 vaccine. Measured with immunoSEQ multiplex PCR; TCRdb has only the in-frame clones, and not every one. The sample lists approximately 150,000 clones; about 89% were seen once. The sequencing used peripheral blood, collected 28 days after the second dose of the MenACWY control vaccine. The receptor source for this set is an adult who received the MenACWY meningococcal vaccine as a control.

This sequence joins TRBV28 and TRBJ2-7; D uncertain. V was cut by 4 bases and J by 3 bases, with 4 bases left in between. The CDR3 runs to 11 residues. Germline loops: CDR1 MDHEN, CDR2 SYDVKM. CDR3 nucleotides: TGTGCCAGCAGTTCCCGCTACGAGCAGTACTTC. Its translation: CASSSRYEQYF.

V is TRBV9 and J is TRBJ2-7; TRBD1 might be the D (6 bases). The CDR3 has 14 amino acids. CDR1 and CDR2 from the germline V gene are SGDLS and YYNGEE. V was clipped by 3 bases and J by 7 bases, with 17 bases between them. The CDR3 loop reads CASSGGGEGREQYF. The CDR3 region has the DNA TGTGCCAGCAGCGGAGGGGGTGAAGGGCGGGAGCAGTACTTC.

The J gene is TRBJ2-6, the V gene TRBV18; D might be TRBD2 (7 bases). The CDR3 totals 18 residues. V gave up 4 bases and J gave up 1 base, with 17 bases separating them. Germline CDR1 reads KGHSH; CDR2 reads LQKENI. In DNA, the CDR3 is TGTGCCAGCTCACTCAACGGGGGGCTCCTGTCTGGGGCCAACGTCCTGACTTTC. This codes for CASSLNGGLLSGANVLTF.

This chain uses TRBV6-2 or TRBV6-3 with TRBJ2-7; no clear D gene. The CDR3 loop spans 14 amino acids. Germline-derived CDR1 and CDR2 are MNHEY and SVGEGT. The V gene lost 2 bases and the J gene lost 5 bases, with 13 bases spanning the gap. CDR3 DNA: TGTGCCAGCAGTTACAGCGCCCAAAGTAACGAGCAGTACTTC. Translation: CASSYSAQSNEQYF.

The chain has TRBV7-2 and TRBJ2-1, with TRBD2 matching 9 bases. The V segment lost 5 bases and the J segment 9 bases; nucleotides outside the gene matches: 11. This CDR3 is built from 15 residues. CDR1 and CDR2 from the germline V gene are SGHTA and FQGNSA. The CDR3: CASSGLAIMLREQFF. The CDR3 nucleotides read TGTGCCAGCAGCGGACTAGCGATTATGCTCCGTGAGCAGTTCTTC.

CDR3 residues: CASSRGTSGGPNRNEQFF. The DNA for the CDR3 is TGCGCCAGCAGCCGCGGGACTAGCGGGGGGCCCAACCGGAATGAGCAGTTCTTC. The rearrangement links TRBV4-3 to TRBJ2-1; the match to TRBD2 covers 15 bases. J was trimmed by 7 bases and V by 4 bases; bases with no gene match: 11. CDR1 LGHNA and CDR2 YSLEER come from the germline V gene. The CDR3 runs to 18 residues.

The chain is built from TRBV6-5 and TRBJ2-3; D possibly corresponds to TRBD1 (5 bases). V lost 0 bases to trimming and J lost 5 bases, with 15 bases between them. Germline values: CDR1 MNHEY, CDR2 SVGAGI. The length of the CDR3 is 16 residues. The CDR3 spells CASSYSKGSGQDTQYF. The CDR3 coding sequence is TGTGCCAGCAGTTACTCGAAAGGTTCAGGACAAGATACGCAGTATTTT.

This chain links TRBV14 with TRBJ1-2; 8 nucleotides agree with TRBD1. Per germline, CDR1 SGHDN and CDR2 FVKESK. The V segment lost 2 bases and the J segment 4 bases; nucleotides outside the gene matches: 6. The length of the CDR3 is 15 residues. CDR3: CASSQPGTGSYGYTF. The CDR3 coding sequence is TGTGCCAGCAGCCAACCCGGGACAGGAAGCTATGGCTACACCTTC.

The V gene is TRBV12-3 or TRBV12-4, the J gene TRBJ1-1; 7 bases map to TRBD1. With 1 base clipped from V and 5 bases from J, the junction kept 1 base outside the gene matches. The CDR3 is 13 residues long. CDR3 sequence: CASSLGTGTEAFF. CDR3 sequence (DNA): TGTGCCAGCAGTTTAGGGACAGGAACTGAAGCTTTCTTT.

The rearrangement joins TRBV5-4 to TRBJ1-4, with D unclear. Germline values: CDR1 SGHNT, CDR2 YYREEE (reference sequence). There are 15 residues in the CDR3. V shed 0 bases and J shed 2 bases, with 8 bases lying between them. The CDR3 bases are TGTGCCAGCAGCTTGGGGCCGGAGACTAATGAAAAACTGTTTTTT. Translating it yields CASSLGPETNEKLFF.

V and J are TRBV18 and TRBJ2-3, with D hard to call. The CDR3 is made up of 13 amino acids. Trimming shortened V by 6 bases and J by 5 bases, and 12 bases separated the two germline ends. In germline, CDR1 is KGHSH, CDR2 LQKENI. CDR3 region: CASSPITLDTQYF. As DNA, the CDR3 is TGTGCCAGCTCCCCCATTACTTTAGATACGCAGTATTTT.

This clone has only one observation. CDR3 loop: CASSLGLRTANTGELFF. CDR3 DNA sequence: TGTGCCAGCAGCCTGGGACTAAGGACCGCGAACACCGGGGAGCTGTTTTTT. The chain uses TRBV14 and TRBJ2-2; 7 bases are shared with TRBD2. The CDR3 extends over 17 amino acids. V lost 4 bases and J lost 0; bases outside the gene matches: 8. Germline CDR1 SGHDN, CDR2 FVKESK.

In DNA, the CDR3 is TGTGCCAGCAGTTTATCGCAGGGTTGGAGCACAGATACGCAGTATTTT. Translation gives CASSLSQGWSTDTQYF. The rearrangement links TRBV27 to TRBJ2-3; D might be TRBD1 (5 bases). The germline CDR1 and CDR2 sequences are MNHEY and SMNVEV (reference sequence). Trimming cost V 0 bases and J 0 bases, with 10 bases left between them. CDR3 length equals 16 residues.

Here the CDR3 DNA reads TGTGCTAGTGTGTCGGGACAGGGAGAAGGGAGCGGGAGCTATTACTCCTACGAGCAGTACTTC. It yields the protein CASVSGQGEGSGSYYSYEQYF. This sequence joins TRBV12-5 and TRBJ2-7; D is perhaps TRBD1 (9 bases). The CDR3 is 21 amino acids. The V gene lost 7 bases and the J gene lost 0 bases, with 34 bases spanning the gap. Germline V gene data show CDR1 as LGHNT and CDR2 as FRNRAP.